What follows are 22 T cell receptor beta chains derived from one specimen sequenced in a study of beta chain features in type 1 diabetes. Expressed TCRB transcripts got sequenced, as all isolated RNA was reverse transcribed. Measured with immunoSEQ multiplex PCR; TCRdb has only the in-frame clones, and not every one. The data contain hundreds of thousands of clones, about 12% of them seen just once; the ten biggest clones take up 0.0095% to 0.013%. For these receptors, no antigen is known. Study observations and caveats: Among all four CD4+ subsets, Type 1 diabetes patients had TCRB CDR3s that were moderately but significantly shorter.

Sequenced: naive CD4+ T cells from blood. The source of these receptors is a woman younger than 35 with type 1 diabetes.

The chain is built from TRBV4-3 and TRBJ2-3; no firm D call. The length of the CDR3 is 16 residues. The ends were cut back, 2 bases at V and 2 bases at J, with 14 bases in the middle. CDR1 and CDR2 (germline): LGHNA, YSLEER. CDR3 DNA sequence: TGCGCCAGCAGCCAATCGGTTCGAGGTACCACAGATACGCAGTATTTT. Translation gives CASSQSVRGTTDTQYF.

CDR3 coding DNA: TGTGCCTGGTGGGACAGGATGACGGATGGCTACACCTTC. Translating gives CAWWDRMTDGYTF. The chain joins TRBV30 to TRBJ1-2; 8 bases agree with TRBD1. Unmatched junction bases numbered 8, after V lost 5 bases and J lost 6 bases. This CDR3 comprises 13 residues. Germline CDR1 reads GTSNPN; CDR2 reads SVGIG (reference sequence).

The table lists this clone with a few counts. This chain joins TRBV30 and TRBJ1-2; a weak D match, TRBD1 (5 bases). The CDR3 contains 11 residues. V lost 1 base and J 8 bases, leaving 8 bases between the germline ends. Germline values: CDR1 GTSNPN, CDR2 SVGIG (reference sequence). The CDR3 DNA follows: TGTGCCTGGAGTGGGGGCACAGGCTACACCTTC. Encoded protein: CAWSGGTGYTF.

On this clone itself: The identical CDR3 is also encoded by other nucleotide sequences in the sample. V is TRBV30 and J is TRBJ1-3; maybe TRBD1 (5 bases). This CDR3 has 13 amino acids. Trimming stripped 2 bases from V and 0 bases from J, with 5 bases between. Germline assignment: CDR1 GTSNPN and CDR2 SVGIG (reference sequence). CDR3 region: CAWSRGSGNTIYF. The DNA for the CDR3 is TGTGCCTGGAGTAGGGGCTCTGGAAACACCATATATTTT.

This clone has only a few counts. The genes are TRBV19 and TRBJ2-4; weak D call: TRBD2 (6 bases). Germline CDR1 LNHDA, CDR2 SQIVND (reference sequence). V dropped 6 bases and J dropped 1 base, with 10 bases sitting between them. The length of the CDR3 is 14 residues. DNA of the CDR3: TGTGCCAGTAGAGCCGCGGGGGCCAAAAACATTCAGTACTTC. Encoded protein: CASRAAGAKNIQYF.

This clone was counted only a few times. The chain employs TRBV18 and TRBJ2-7, with TRBD2 matching over 8 bases. The CDR3 totals 15 residues. Per germline, CDR1 KGHSH and CDR2 LQKENI. V lost 2 bases and J lost 5; bases outside the gene matches: 8. The CDR3 DNA reads as TGTGCCAGCTCACCATTGGCGGGAGGTTTGCACGAGCAGTACTTC. Protein: CASSPLAGGLHEQYF.

This clone showed up just a few times. The chain recombines TRBV2 with TRBJ1-5; D remains ambiguous. V was clipped by 4 bases and J by 3 bases, with 13 bases between them. This CDR3 comprises 15 residues. Germline-derived CDR1 and CDR2 are SNHLY and FYNNEI. Here the CDR3 reads CASSALDSLNQPQHF. The CDR3 DNA reads as TGTGCCAGCAGTGCCCTGGACTCGCTCAATCAGCCCCAGCATTTT.

This clone was counted only a few times. The rearrangement joins TRBV20-1 to TRBJ1-2; no clear D gene. Trimming took 3 bases from V and 10 from J, leaving 9 bases between them. Germline V lookup: CDR1 DFQATT, CDR2 SNEGSKA (reference sequence). There are 10 residues in the CDR3. The CDR3 DNA reads TGCAGTGCTAGTCTCGCGGACTACACCTTC. Translated: CSASLADYTF.

This clone occurred a few times. The chain is built from TRBV25-1 and TRBJ2-3, with TRBD1 matching 7 bases. This CDR3 has 17 residues. Trimming took 0 bases from V and 0 from J; bases not matched to a gene: 6. Germline V lookup: CDR1 MGHDK, CDR2 SYGVNS. CDR3 sequence (DNA): TGTGCCAGCAGTGAATATTCACAGGGGATTAGCACAGATACGCAGTATTTT. It codes for CASSEYSQGISTDTQYF.

This clone has just a few counts. V gene TRBV4-3 combines with J gene TRBJ2-3, with 7 bases fitting TRBD2. CDR3 length: 16 amino acids. Germline-derived CDR1 and CDR2 are LGHNA and YSLEER. Trimming at V came to 2 bases and at J to 5 bases, leaving 10 bases not matched to a gene. The CDR3 DNA sequence: TGCGCCAGCAGCCAATCCGGGACTAATGGGCGAGATACGCAGTATTTT. Protein product: CASSQSGTNGRDTQYF.

This clone was counted between two and nine times. The chain recombines TRBV5-4 with TRBJ1-4; D gene unclear. Germline CDR1 and CDR2: SGHNT and YYREEE (reference sequence). The CDR3 is 15 residues long. The V end lost 0 bases, the J end lost 7 bases, and 13 bases lay between the germline ends. The CDR3 protein is CASSLEGAGGEKLFF. The CDR3 DNA is TGTGCCAGCAGCTTGGAGGGCGCGGGTGGTGAAAAACTGTTTTTT.

This clone has just a few counts. The chain employs TRBV9 and TRBJ1-2; unclear D gene. Germline V gene data show CDR1 as SGDLS and CDR2 as YYNGEE. V was cut by 0 bases and J by 2 bases, with 11 bases left in between. This CDR3 region has 15 residues. In DNA form, the CDR3 reads TGTGCCAGCAGCGTAGGGGTGGCGGCAAACTATGGCTACACCTTC. Protein sequence: CASSVGVAANYGYTF.

This clone was found a few times. CDR3 sequence: CASSLSSGYTF. The CDR3, as DNA: TGTGCCAGCAGTTTAAGTAGTGGCTACACCTTC. The genes are TRBV28 and TRBJ1-2, with unresolved D. CDR3 length equals 11 residues. V lost 2 bases and J 7 bases, leaving 5 bases between the germline ends. Germline CDR1 reads MDHEN; CDR2 reads SYDVKM.

V and J are TRBV6-6 and TRBJ2-1, with D possibly matching TRBD2 (5 bases). Trimming stripped 0 bases from V and 6 bases from J, with 12 bases between. This CDR3 has 15 residues. Germline V gene sequence: CDR1 MNHNY, CDR2 SVGAGI (reference sequence). The CDR3 region is CASSYSDGLPNEQFF. The CDR3 region has the DNA TGTGCCAGCAGTTACTCGGACGGACTCCCCAATGAGCAGTTCTTC.

This clone has more than one count but fewer than ten. The chain has TRBV9 and TRBJ2-7, with D maybe TRBD1 (6 bases). The CDR3 loop spans 13 amino acids. V was cut by 4 bases and J by 2 bases, with 10 bases left in between. Germline CDR1 reads SGDLS; CDR2 reads YYNGEE. CDR3 residues: CASSPRDTYEQYF. DNA of the CDR3: TGTGCCAGCAGCCCCCGGGACACCTACGAGCAGTACTTC. Together with reference TRBV9 and TRBJ2-7, the CDR3 gives the full variable domain: DSGVTQTPKHLITATGQRVTLRCSPRSGDLSVYWYQQSLDQGLQFLIQYYNGEERAKGNILERFSAQQFPDLHSELNLSSLELGDSALYFCASSPRDTYEQYFGPGTRLTVT.

CDR3 DNA: TGTGCCAGCAGCTCTCGCAGTAGCGGGAGCGCGCAGTATTTT. Translation gives CASSSRSSGSAQYF. The V gene is TRBV7-3, the J gene TRBJ2-3; TRBD2 aligns across 9 bases. Germline CDR1 reads SGHTA; CDR2 reads FQGTGA. The trim removed 4 bases at V and 10 bases at J, leaving 9 bases unmatched. This CDR3 spans 14 amino acids.

This clone was detected only a few times. This sequence joins TRBV7-9 and TRBJ2-5; TRBD1 agrees at 7 bases. The trim removed 2 bases at V and 2 bases at J, leaving 8 bases unmatched. The CDR3 runs 16 residues. In germline, CDR1 is SEHNR, CDR2 FQNEAQ (reference sequence). In DNA, the CDR3 is TGTGCCAGCAGCTTACCGCTGCCGGGACAGCAAGAGACCCAGTACTTC. Protein: CASSLPLPGQQETQYF.

This clone was recorded a few times. The J gene is TRBJ2-1, the V gene TRBV7-2, with 13 positions matching TRBD2. Germline assignment: CDR1 SGHTA and CDR2 FQGNSA. The CDR3 has 15 residues. The J segment lost 12 bases and the V segment lost 4 bases, leaving 9 bases of the junction unmatched. CDR3 nucleotide sequence: TGTGCCAGCAGCTCGGAACTAGCGGGAGGGCAGTCGCAGTTCTTC. This translates into CASSSELAGGQSQFF.

This clone has more than one count but fewer than ten. The CDR3 loop is CASSPPAVSTDTQYF. CDR3 bases: TGTGCCAGCAGCCCTCCGGCGGTTAGCACAGATACGCAGTATTTT. V gene TRBV9 combines with J gene TRBJ2-3; no definite D call. CDR1 SGDLS and CDR2 YYNGEE come from the germline V gene. The CDR3 has 15 residues. V dropped 4 bases and J dropped 0 bases, with 12 bases sitting between them.

This clone was seen more than once but under ten times. The rearrangement uses TRBV15 and TRBJ1-1, with D maybe TRBD1 (6 bases). V was trimmed by 5 bases and J by 5 bases, leaving 18 bases between them. The V gene's germline CDR1 is LNHNV and CDR2 YYDKDF (reference sequence). CDR3 length equals 15 residues. The CDR3 is CATSYNPSGVTEAFF. CDR3 DNA sequence: TGTGCCACCAGCTATAACCCTTCAGGGGTAACTGAAGCTTTCTTT. Full variable domain (missing parts from reference TRBV15 and TRBJ1-1): DAMVIQNPRYQVTQFGKPVTLSCSQTLNHNVMYWYQQKSSQAPKLLFHYYDKDFNNEADTPDNFQSRRPNTSFCFLDIRSPGLGDTAMYLCATSYNPSGVTEAFFGQGTRLTVV.

CDR3 amino acids: CASSPPTGSGANVLTF. The CDR3 region has the DNA TGTGCCAGCAGCCCTCCGACAGGGTCTGGGGCCAACGTCCTGACTTTC. The chain recombines TRBV7-9 with TRBJ2-6; the match to TRBD1 covers 7 bases. The germline V gene encodes CDR1 SEHNR and CDR2 FQNEAQ (reference sequence). Trimming at V came to 5 bases and at J to 1 base, leaving 5 bases not matched to a gene. This CDR3 has 16 residues.

This clone occurred a few times. CDR3 in DNA: TGTGCCAGCAGCCCGGACAGGGAATATGTCTATGGCTACACCTTC. It codes for CASSPDREYVYGYTF. J is TRBJ1-2 and V is TRBV9, with 8 bases fitting TRBD1. This CDR3 is 15 amino acids long. The ends lost 4 bases at V and 4 bases at J; junction bases unmatched: 9. Germline V gene lookup returns CDR1 SGDLS and CDR2 YYNGEE.